This T cell receptor beta chain was identified during a study of cytomegalovirus exposure and HLA in healthy donors. Study details: Unique TCRs from HLA-typed donors, 65 million to 85 million of them, were held in an early data release.

With 60 Vbeta and 13 Jbeta primers, the PCR was carried out. The repertoire was sequenced with immunoSEQ multiplex PCR; TCRdb's copy has only in-frame clones and lacks some. This sample's table reports over 100,000 clones. Study-wide results and caveats: In a later analysis, a missense DCLRE1C variant was linked to TCR beta V- and J-gene trimming. Earlier findings revealed that most TCR beta V segments proved productive either about 90% or about 30% of the time.

Germline CDR1 LNHDA, CDR2 SQIVND (reference sequence). Trimming pared 4 bases from V and 2 bases from J, leaving 9 bases between. The CDR3 covers 14 residues. Nominally healthy donors were sampled, though unrecorded immune exposures were likely. A note on this clone: Its antigen is unknown.

This receptor was obtained from a woman aged 40 to 50 in good health and CMV-seropositive. The source material was PBMCs. The chain uses TRBV19 and TRBJ1-5, with D possibly TRBD1 on 5 matching bases. The DNA of the CDR3 is TGTGCCAGTAGTACTGGGGGGGGCAATCAGCCCCAGCATTTT. Protein product: CASSTGGGNQPQHF.